Here is one T cell receptor beta chain with its context. Its antigen is currently unknown. A second roughly 6 to 11 cycle PCR used barcoded and J-beta primers. TCRdb re-derived calls from the 5' RACE reads in MiXCR, one entry per CDR3 protein. The sample carries 500,000 to 650,000 distinct CDR3 sequences, around 27% recorded once. This sample is drawn from a study of blood T cells in healthy people across ages. Findings and limits, study-wide: Possibly, changes in expanded clonotypes were confounded because donor CMV status was unknown.

The CDR3 sequence is 13 residues long. Germline V gene lookup returns CDR1 DFQATT and CDR2 SNEGSKA (reference sequence). The same specimen was also included in a second study, on T cells of mothers and their children. From that second work: Second-PCR primer M1S introduced sample barcodes and 2-4 random nucleotides.

The clonotype originates from a boy younger than 10 in good health. The rearrangement joins TRBV20-1 to TRBJ2-5, with TRBD2 identical over 9 bases. Input material: blood. The CDR3 protein is CSPAGGIQETQYF. In DNA form, the CDR3 reads TGCAGCCCAGCGGGAGGTATCCAAGAGACCCAGTACTTC.